These T cell receptor beta chains were read from a single sample in a study of T-cell reconstitution after alpha-beta-depleted transplantation in children. TCRdb analysed the PCR reads with MiXCR anew, one entry per CDR3 protein. This sample yields 500,000 to 750,000 distinct CDR3 sequences, of which 10% to 15% are seen a single time; 2% to 2.5% belongs to the top ten. The specimen was PBMCs, mostly from graft donor cells, collected 360 days after TCRalphabeta/CD19-depleted stem cell transplant. These receptors originate from a male patient aged 10-17 years who had a stem cell transplant for acute myeloid leukemia, so the T cells may come from the graft donor. Each CDR3 is given with its conserved first and last residue. The D gene is left open where the match is weak. Some rows have no size entry. The others give once, few or many, or a class for an expanded clone.

TGTGCCAGCAGCTTTTACCGGGACACAAGCTCCTACGAGCAGTACTTC	CASSFYRDTSSYEQYF	.	16	.	TRBJ2-7	TRBV13
TGTGCCAGCATGCGGGCCCCGGGCACAGATACGCAGTATTTT	CASMRAPGTDTQYF	many	14	.	TRBJ2-3	TRBV6-1
TGTGCCAGCAGCCCTCGGGTTCGGCGGGAGGGTGCCTACAATGAGCAGTTCTTC	CASSPRVRREGAYNEQFF	.	18	TRBD2	TRBJ2-1	TRBV14
TGCGCCAGCAGCTTACCACTCCGGTCGCCGGTTGTGAGGGCCAACGTCCTGACTTTC	CASSLPLRSPVVRANVLTF	.	19	.	TRBJ2-6	TRBV5-1
TGCGCCAGCAGCGAGAGGGACCTTCTCTTACTAGCCGGTGGTAATGAGCAGTTCTTC	CASSERDLLLLAGGNEQFF	few	19	.	TRBJ2-1	TRBV5-1
TGTGCCAGCAGCTTGGCCGGTCAGATCACCTACGAGCAGTACTTC	CASSLAGQITYEQYF	many	15	.	TRBJ2-7	TRBV5-6
TGTGCCAGCTCAGACGGGAGGAATCAAGAGACCCAGTACTTC	CASSDGRNQETQYF	once	14	TRBD2	TRBJ2-5	TRBV18
TGTGCCAGCACCCTAAGGGGACCCGGCCCCTCCTCCTACAATGAGCAGTTCTTC	CASTLRGPGPSSYNEQFF	.	18	.	TRBJ2-1	TRBV12-3/TRBV12-4
TGCAGCGTTCTCCTTAGCGGGAGAATCGGCTCCTACAATGAGCAGTTCTTC	CSVLLSGRIGSYNEQFF	.	17	TRBD2	TRBJ2-1	TRBV29-1
TGCAGTGCGACGACTCAACAAGAGACCCAGTACTTC	CSATTQQETQYF	few	12	.	TRBJ2-5	TRBV20-1
TGCAGTGCCATAGAGGGCTATGGCTACACCTTC	CSAIEGYGYTF	few	11	.	TRBJ1-2	TRBV20-1
TGCAGTGGGACTAGCGGCTACAATGAGCAGTTCTTC	CSGTSGYNEQFF	many	12	TRBD2	TRBJ2-1	TRBV20-1
TGCAGCGGCGAGTGGAACACCGGGGAGCTGTTTTTT	CSGEWNTGELFF	few	12	.	TRBJ2-2	TRBV29-1
TGTGCCAGCAGCACGGGACTAGCGGGAAGGACCTACGAGCAGTACTTC	CASSTGLAGRTYEQYF	.	16	TRBD2	TRBJ2-7	TRBV5-5
TGTGCCAGCAGAGATAGGGTCGCCGGGACTAGGAACAATGAGCAGTTCTTC	CASRDRVAGTRNNEQFF	many	17	TRBD2	TRBJ2-1	TRBV7-8
TGTGCCAGTAGATCGAGCGGCAGAGGTGACGATGAGCAGTTCTTC	CASRSSGRGDDEQFF	.	15	.	TRBJ2-1	TRBV19
TGTGCCAGCACCCCGACTAGCAGCTTCACAGATACGCAGTATTTT	CASTPTSSFTDTQYF	.	15	TRBD2	TRBJ2-3	TRBV7-9
TGTGCCAGCTCACCACGGTGGCTAGCTACGAACACCGGGGAGCTGTTTTTT	CASSPRWLATNTGELFF	.	17	.	TRBJ2-2	TRBV18